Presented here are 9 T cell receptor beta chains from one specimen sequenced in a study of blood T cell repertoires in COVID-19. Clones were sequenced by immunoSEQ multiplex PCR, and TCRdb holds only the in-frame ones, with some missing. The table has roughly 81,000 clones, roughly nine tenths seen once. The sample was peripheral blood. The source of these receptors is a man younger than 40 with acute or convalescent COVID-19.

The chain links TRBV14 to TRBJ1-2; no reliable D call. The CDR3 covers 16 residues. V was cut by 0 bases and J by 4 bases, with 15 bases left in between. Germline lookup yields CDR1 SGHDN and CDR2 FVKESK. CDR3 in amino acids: CASSQDPGVPLYGYTF. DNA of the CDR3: TGTGCCAGCAGCCAAGATCCCGGGGTCCCACTCTATGGCTACACCTTC.

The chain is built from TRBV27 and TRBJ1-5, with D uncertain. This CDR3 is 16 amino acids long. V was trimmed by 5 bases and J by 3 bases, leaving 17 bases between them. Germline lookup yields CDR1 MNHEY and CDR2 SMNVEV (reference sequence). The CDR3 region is CASSARTILVNQPQHF. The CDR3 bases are TGTGCCAGCAGTGCTAGAACCATCCTAGTCAATCAGCCCCAGCATTTT.

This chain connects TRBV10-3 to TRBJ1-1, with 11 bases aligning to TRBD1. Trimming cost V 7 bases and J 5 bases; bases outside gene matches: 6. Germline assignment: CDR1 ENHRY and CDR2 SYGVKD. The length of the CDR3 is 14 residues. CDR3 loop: CAITRTGGSTEAFF. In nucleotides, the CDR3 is TGTGCCATCACCCGGACAGGGGGCTCGACTGAAGCTTTCTTT.

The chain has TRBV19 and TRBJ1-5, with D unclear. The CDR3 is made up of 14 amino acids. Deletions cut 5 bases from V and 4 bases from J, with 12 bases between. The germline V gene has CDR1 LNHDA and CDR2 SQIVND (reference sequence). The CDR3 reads CASSEGSSNQPQHF. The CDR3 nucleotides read TGTGCCAGTAGTGAGGGAAGCTCAAATCAGCCCCAGCATTTT.

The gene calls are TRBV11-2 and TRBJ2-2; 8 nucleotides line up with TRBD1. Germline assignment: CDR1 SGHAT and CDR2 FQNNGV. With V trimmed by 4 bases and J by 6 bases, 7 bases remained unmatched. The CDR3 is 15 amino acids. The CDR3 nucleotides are TGTGCCAGCAGCTCCCTGACAGGGGCCTCCGGGGAGCTGTTTTTT. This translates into CASSSLTGASGELFF.

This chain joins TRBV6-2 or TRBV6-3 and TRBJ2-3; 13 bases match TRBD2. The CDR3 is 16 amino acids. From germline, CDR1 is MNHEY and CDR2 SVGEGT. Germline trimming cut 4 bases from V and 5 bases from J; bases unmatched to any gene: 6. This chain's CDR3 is CASSSGGLAGEDTQYF. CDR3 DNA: TGTGCCAGCAGTTCCGGAGGACTAGCGGGAGAAGATACGCAGTATTTT.

This CDR3 reads CASSLDRDYEQYF. DNA for the CDR3: TGTGCCAGCAGTTTAGACAGGGACTACGAGCAGTACTTC. The chain couples TRBV27 to TRBJ2-7; 7 bases match TRBD1. Germline V lookup: CDR1 MNHEY, CDR2 SMNVEV (reference sequence). The length of the CDR3 is 13 residues. V lost 2 bases to trimming and J lost 3 bases; unmatched junction nucleotides: 1.

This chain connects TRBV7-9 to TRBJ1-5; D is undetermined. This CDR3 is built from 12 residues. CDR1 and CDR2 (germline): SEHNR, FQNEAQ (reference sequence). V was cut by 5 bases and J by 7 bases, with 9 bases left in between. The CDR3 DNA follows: TGTGCCAGCAGCAAAACAAACCAGCCCCAGCATTTT. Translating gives CASSKTNQPQHF.

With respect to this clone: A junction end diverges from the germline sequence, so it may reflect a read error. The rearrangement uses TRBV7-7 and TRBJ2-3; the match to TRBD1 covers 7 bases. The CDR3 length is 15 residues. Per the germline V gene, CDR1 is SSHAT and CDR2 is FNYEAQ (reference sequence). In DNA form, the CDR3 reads TGTGCTAGCAGCTTAGGGGGACAGAGCACAGATACGCAGTATTTT. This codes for CASSLGGQSTDTQYF.